The rows below give T cell receptor beta chains drawn from one sample of a study of Ad26.COV2.S vaccination and SARS-CoV-2 variants. TCRdb keeps only in-frame clones here, not all; method: immunoSEQ multiplex PCR. The sample lists about 350,000 clones; approximately 90% were seen once. The source material was peripheral blood, sampled after recovery from COVID-19. The source is a human donor who had recovered from COVID-19. Each CDR3 is given with its conserved first and last residue. A D gene is named only where the DNA matches it firmly. Clone size appears in some rows only: once, few, many, or a class for an expanded clone.

length,V,J,D,size,DNA,CDR3
13,TRBV5-6,TRBJ1-6,-,-,TGTGCCAGCAGCTTGGGGGGGGCTTCACCCCTCCACTTT,CASSLGGASPLHF
16,TRBV7-9,TRBJ2-2,TRBD2,few,TGTGCCAGCAGCTTGGAACTAGCGGGGCCGCCCGGGGAGCTGTTTTTT,CASSLELAGPPGELFF
15,TRBV6-6,TRBJ2-5,TRBD2,-,TGTGCCAGCTCCCCACTAGCGGGGGGGCCGCAGACCCAGTACTTC,CASSPLAGGPQTQYF
13,TRBV18,TRBJ2-5,-,-,TGTGCCAGCCAACGGGGGAAACAAGAGACCCAGTACTTC,CASQRGKQETQYF
11,TRBV2,TRBJ1-4,TRBD1,-,TGTGCCAGCAGTGGTACCGGGACAGGGATTTTT,CASSGTGTGIF
12,TRBV4-1,TRBJ1-4,-,-,TGCGCCAGCAGCCAACCCTATGAAAAACTGTTTTTT,CASSQPYEKLFF
14,TRBV19,TRBJ2-3,TRBD2,-,TGTGCCAGTACCCGGACTAGCGGTACAGATACGCAGTATTTT,CASTRTSGTDTQYF
15,TRBV15,TRBJ1-2,-,-,TGTGCCACCAGCGGACCTCAGGGAGGGGACTATGGCTACACCTTC,CATSGPQGGDYGYTF
15,TRBV2,TRBJ2-3,TRBD1,-,TGTGCCAGCCCAACAGGGACAGGGCCCACAGATACGCAGTATTTT,CASPTGTGPTDTQYF
14,TRBV5-4,TRBJ1-1,-,-,TGTGCCAGCAGCTTACGAGGCATGAACACTGAAGCTTTCTTT,CASSLRGMNTEAFF
14,TRBV5-1,TRBJ1-3,-,-,TGCGCCAGCAGTTATTCAGGGAGTTTAGACACCATATATTTT,CASSYSGSLDTIYF
15,TRBV7-8,TRBJ2-2,TRBD1,-,TGTGCCAGCAGCTTAGGAGGGGGCGGTACCGGGGAGCTGTTTTTT,CASSLGGGGTGELFF
15,TRBV6-2/TRBV6-3,TRBJ2-3,TRBD2,-,TGTGCCAGCAGTTACGCTAGCGGGGGGCCAGATACGCAGTATTTT,CASSYASGGPDTQYF
14,TRBV7-2,TRBJ2-3,TRBD2,-,TGTGCCAGCAGCCTTAGCGGGGGGACAGATACGCAGTATTTT,CASSLSGGTDTQYF
16,TRBV5-6,TRBJ2-1,-,-,TGTGCCAGCAGCTTGGCGATGCAAGTAGTCTACAATGAGCAGTTCTTC,CASSLAMQVVYNEQFF
14,TRBV2,TRBJ1-5,-,few,TGTGCCAGCACCAACCTGGGAGGGGTCCAGCCCCAGCATTTT,CASTNLGGVQPQHF
13,TRBV5-8,TRBJ1-1,TRBD1,-,TGTGCCAGCACACAGGACAGGGGCACTGAAGCTTTCTTT,CASTQDRGTEAFF
15,TRBV5-1,TRBJ1-4,-,-,TGCGCCAGCAGCTTAGTACAGCCAACTAATGAAAAACTGTTTTTT,CASSLVQPTNEKLFF
15,TRBV11-2,TRBJ1-1,-,-,TGTGCCAGCAGCTCCGGACAGAACATTAACACTGAAGCTTTCTTT,CASSSGQNINTEAFF
15,TRBV2,TRBJ2-4,TRBD1,-,TGTGCCAGCAGGCCCCCGGGACAGTTCAAAAACATTCAGTACTTC,CASRPPGQFKNIQYF
15,TRBV10-3,TRBJ1-3,-,-,TGTGCCATCAGTGAGTCCCCCTACTCTGGAAACACCATATATTTT,CAISESPYSGNTIYF